The 16 T cell receptor beta chains in this list originate from one sample, sequenced in a study of Tregs in tolerant kidney transplant recipients. Recipients received nonmyeloablative bone marrow transplants from related graft donors, with transient mixed chimerism. Repertoires were generated with immunoSEQ multiplex PCR, while TCRdb's copy carries only in-frame clones and drops some. The sample holds around 6,400 clones. Sequenced here: CD8+ T cells from blood (PBMCs), sampled 12 months after the transplant. These receptor sequences come from a human patient who received a combined kidney and bone marrow transplant. The T cells may come from the graft donor.

Turning to this clone: With the read ending 3 residues before the CDR3 end, the germline J gene is used to fill in that end. This chain links TRBV30 with TRBJ2-2; D may match TRBD1 or TRBD2 (5 bases each). CDR1 and CDR2 (germline): GTSNPN, SVGIG (reference sequence). This CDR3 comprises 14 residues. V lost 4 bases to trimming and J lost 0 bases, with 9 bases between them. The covered CDR3 bases are TGTGCCTGGATGAGGGGCACGAACACCGGGGAG. It codes for CAWMRGTNTGE. The entire CDR3 protein reads CAWMRGTNTGELFF. The whole variable domain, filled in from reference TRBV30 and TRBJ2-2, reads SQTIHQWPATLVQPVGSPLSLECTVEGTSNPNLYWYRQAAGRGLQLLFYSVGIGQISSEVPQNLSASRPQDRQFILSSKKLLLSDSGFYLCAWMRGTNTGELFFGEGSRLTVL.

For this clone: The missing CDR3 end, 3 residues past where the read stops, is filled in from the germline J gene. This chain connects TRBV11-2 to TRBJ2-2; TRBD1 aligns across 8 bases. Looked up from germline, CDR1 is SGHAT and CDR2 is FQNNGV. V shed 4 bases, J shed 6 bases, and the junction held 7 bases outside the gene matches. CDR3 length equals 15 residues. The CDR3: CASSWTGQGSGELFF. CDR3 DNA, as far as it was read: TGTGCCAGCAGCTGGACCGGACAGGGCTCCGGGGAG.

Points on this clone: The DNA ends 3 residues before the CDR3 does, and the rest of the CDR3 is filled in from the germline J gene. V usage is TRBV5-1 and J usage is TRBJ2-7; 11 positions agree with TRBD2. Germline V gives CDR1 SGHRS, CDR2 YFSETQ. This CDR3 is 15 amino acids long. V was clipped by 3 bases and J by 1 base; unmatched bases: 3. This chain's CDR3 is CASSWGLAASYEQYF. CDR3 bases read: TGCGCCAGCAGCTGGGGACTAGCGGCTTCCTACGAG.

The CDR3 here is CASSPRGGSDQPQHF. The part of the CDR3 DNA that was read is TGTGCCAGCAGCCCTAGGGGTGGGTCCGATCAGCCC. The chain uses TRBV7-9 and TRBJ1-5; D is perhaps TRBD1 (5 bases). The read gets to within 3 residues of the CDR3 end, and the germline J gene fills in the rest. The germline CDR1 and CDR2 sequences are SEHNR and FQNEAQ (reference sequence). This CDR3 is built from 15 residues. The V end was cut by 5 bases, the J end by 5 bases, with 16 bases between.

As to this clone: The CDR3 end lies 3 residues beyond the end of the read and is filled in from the germline J gene. The V and J genes are TRBV20-1 and TRBJ2-2; possible D gene TRBD1, 5 bases. This CDR3 has 15 amino acids. V gave up 1 base and J gave up 8 bases, with 17 bases separating them. Germline V gives CDR1 DFQATT, CDR2 SNEGSKA (reference sequence). This chain's CDR3 is CSARVPGPVEGELFF. The sequenced CDR3 bases are TGCAGTGCTAGAGTCCCAGGGCCAGTCGAAGGGGAG.

Notes on this clone: Sequencing ends 3 residues short of the CDR3 end; the germline J gene provides the rest. J is TRBJ2-7 and V is TRBV7-6; 8 bases agree with TRBD1. The CDR3 spans 15 residues. Germline CDR1 and CDR2: SGHVS and FNYEAQ. With 5 bases clipped from V and 2 bases from J, the junction kept 8 bases outside the gene matches. The DNA read from the CDR3 is TGTGCCAGCAGCCCCGGACAGGGTGGGGCCTACGAG. Translating it yields CASSPGQGGAYE. The whole CDR3 sequence is CASSPGQGGAYEQYF.

As to this clone: The read gets to within 3 residues of the CDR3 end, and the germline J gene fills in the rest. The gene calls are TRBV2 and TRBJ2-7; 14 nucleotides line up with TRBD2. The germline CDR1 and CDR2 sequences are SNHLY and FYNNEI. The V segment lost 5 bases and the J segment 4 bases; nucleotides outside the gene matches: 7. The CDR3 loop spans 16 amino acids. Partial CDR3 DNA: TGTGCCAGCAGTCTGAGCGGGACTAGCGGGAGATACGAG. This gives the protein CASSLSGTSGRYE. The CDR3 in its entirety is CASSLSGTSGRYEQYF.

For this clone: The DNA ends 3 residues before the CDR3 does, and the rest of the CDR3 is filled in from the germline J gene. The chain combines TRBV10-3 with TRBJ2-3, with 9 nucleotides matching TRBD1. CDR1 and CDR2 (germline): ENHRY, SYGVKD. J was trimmed by 4 bases and V by 5 bases; bases with no gene match: 4. The CDR3 consists of 14 residues. The CDR3 reads CAISPGQGPDTQYF. The sequenced part of the CDR3 DNA is TGTGCCATCAGTCCGGGACAGGGTCCAGATACG.

Concerning this clone: Sequencing ends 3 residues short of the CDR3 end; the germline J gene provides the rest. The chain is built from TRBV5-1 and TRBJ2-5, with D perhaps TRBD2 (5 bases). CDR1 is SGHRS and CDR2 is YFSETQ in the germline V gene. V lost 6 bases, J lost 2 bases, and 11 bases lay in between. The CDR3 is 13 residues long. CDR3 DNA (partial): TGCGCCAGCATGAGCAGACTACAAGAGACC. Its translation: CASMSRLQET. The complete CDR3 sequence is CASMSRLQETQYF.

Points on this clone: The read comes to an end 3 residues before the CDR3 does, leaving the germline J gene to fill in the end. The chain combines TRBV19 with TRBJ2-1, with D unresolved. The CDR3 is made up of 13 amino acids. Germline V gene data show CDR1 as LNHDA and CDR2 as SQIVND (reference sequence). Trimming left V 3 bases short and J 6 bases short, with 9 bases between. CDR3 DNA (partial): TGTGCCAGTAGTATTATAGGCGGCAATGAG. Translation gives CASSIIGGNE. The entire CDR3 reads CASSIIGGNEQFF.

Of note for this clone: The CDR3 goes on 3 residues after the read ends, and that part is filled in from the germline J gene. V and J are TRBV7-9 and TRBJ1-4; 8 nucleotides match TRBD1. The CDR3 totals 14 residues. J lost 8 bases, V lost 1 base, and 3 bases had no gene match. CDR1 is SEHNR, CDR2 FQNEAQ, per germline (reference sequence). The CDR3 reads CASSLGTGLEKLFF. The CDR3 DNA, read in part, is TGTGCCAGCAGCTTAGGGACAGGGCTGGAAAAA.

The CDR3 protein is CASSPDSYEQYF. Partial CDR3 DNA: TGCGCCAGCAGCCCAGACAGCTACGAG. The chain employs TRBV10-1 and TRBJ2-7; possibly TRBD1 for D (5 bases). With the read ending 3 residues before the CDR3 end, the germline J gene is used to fill in that end. Germline CDR1 is WNHNN and CDR2 is SYGVQD (reference sequence). The ends were cut back, 6 bases at V and 3 bases at J, with 9 bases in the middle. The CDR3 runs 12 residues.

As for this clone: The read finishes 3 residues shy of the CDR3 end, and the germline J gene is used to complete it. V gene TRBV19 combines with J gene TRBJ2-1, with TRBD2 identical over 11 bases. The J segment lost 8 bases and the V segment lost 7 bases, leaving 10 bases of the junction unmatched. The CDR3 is 15 amino acids. Per the germline V gene, CDR1 is LNHDA and CDR2 is SQIVND (reference sequence). The sequenced CDR3 bases are TGTGCCAGTAACCTGGGACTAGCGGTTTCGGATGAG. Translating it yields CASNLGLAVSDE. The CDR3 as a whole reads CASNLGLAVSDEQFF.

This clone is called medium-sized based on its frequency. Sequencing ends 3 residues short of the CDR3 end; the germline J gene provides the rest. The chain has TRBV10-2 and TRBJ2-1; the D call may be TRBD1 or TRBD2 (5 bases each). The CDR3 length is 14 residues. Per the germline V gene, CDR1 is WSHSY and CDR2 is SAAADI. V was cut by 3 bases and J by 3 bases, with 9 bases left in between. The part of the CDR3 DNA that was read is TGCGCCAGCAGTGATGAGGGGAACTACAATGAG. It specifies CASSDEGNYNE. The whole CDR3 is CASSDEGNYNEQFF.

Points on this clone: The CDR3 end is not reached by the read, which stops 3 residues before it; the germline J gene fills it in. The genes are TRBV30 and TRBJ1-3, with TRBD1 matching over 7 bases. The ends lost 7 bases at V and 5 bases at J; junction bases unmatched: 5. This CDR3 contains 12 residues. The germline CDR1 and CDR2 sequences are GTSNPN and SVGIG (reference sequence). The CDR3 DNA, read in part, is TGTGCCTCGAAGGACAGGCGAAACACC. It codes for CASKDRRNT. The CDR3 as a whole reads CASKDRRNTIYF. Together with reference TRBV30 and TRBJ1-3, the CDR3 gives the full variable domain: SQTIHQWPATLVQPVGSPLSLECTVEGTSNPNLYWYRQAAGRGLQLLFYSVGIGQISSEVPQNLSASRPQDRQFILSSKKLLLSDSGFYLCASKDRRNTIYFGEGSWLTVV.

About this clone: The read gets to within 3 residues of the CDR3 end, and the germline J gene fills in the rest. The chain is built from TRBV29-1 and TRBJ2-7; 7 bases fit TRBD2. Trimming removed 7 bases from V and 3 bases from J; junction bases left unmatched: 9. This CDR3 is built from 13 residues. From germline, CDR1 is SQVTM and CDR2 ANQGSEA. CDR3 residues: CSASAGGSYEQYF. The CDR3 DNA, read in part, is TGCAGCGCGTCTGCCGGGGGGAGCTACGAG.